This T cell receptor (beta chain) emerged from a study of blood T cells in healthy people across ages. Together with a sample-barcoded 5' primer, a J-beta primer mix was included in a second PCR lasting roughly 6 to 12 cycles. A template-switch adaptor with 12 random nucleotides tagged each cDNA molecule. TCRdb redid the calling of the 5' RACE reads with MiXCR, one entry per CDR3 protein. The repertoire holds hundreds of thousands of distinct CDR3 sequences, approximately 51% seen once, with 45% to 60% in the top ten. As concerns this clonotype: The antigen is not known.

Study-level points and caveats: Age advanced and TCR beta diversity per million T cells fell, roughly linearly. Higher diversity and more naive CD4+ cells were features of long-lived donors, compared to aged donors. The lack of PBMC sorting stopped any conclusive naive versus antigen-experienced comparison.

V was pared by 5 bases and J by 5 bases, with 15 bases between. Germline lookup yields CDR1 SGHTA and CDR2 FQGNSA. The CDR3 length is 14 residues. The sample consisted of blood. This TCR came from a man aged 55 to 70 in good health. The V call is TRBV7-2, the J call TRBJ2-5; TRBD1 is a possible D gene (7 bases). The CDR3 loop reads CASSIGGAGETQYF. The DNA of the CDR3 is TGTGCCAGCAGCATAGGGGGCGCGGGGGAGACCCAGTACTTC. Complete variable domain (other parts from reference TRBV7-2 and TRBJ2-5): GAGVSQSPSNKVTEKGKDVELRCDPISGHTALYWYRQSLGQGLEFLIYFQGNSAPDKSGLPSDRFSAERTGGSVSTLTIQRTQQEDSAVYLCASSIGGAGETQYFGPGTRLLVL.